The clone carrying this T cell receptor beta chain came up once. Under the authors' procedure: Amplification from reference gene primers served as the basis for estimated nucleated cell counts. Measured with immunoSEQ multiplex PCR; TCRdb has only the in-frame clones, and not every one. That table supplies the V and J calls and clone size; D and trimming were determined from the DNA. The repertoire holds approximately 230,000 clones, with around 83% as singletons. These data are taken from a study of blood T cell repertoires in COVID-19. Study-level information: Collection of acute and convalescent COVID-19 samples took place in the United States, Italy and Spain. T cells, B-cell-depleted T cells, or PBMCs supplied cDNA or gDNA.

The receptor's source is a man older than 75 with acute or convalescent COVID-19. The sequenced material came from peripheral blood.

The CDR3 DNA follows: TGTGCCAGCAGCCCTGACAGTTTTAGCACAGATACGCAGTATTTT. Encoded protein: CASSPDSFSTDTQYF. The chain is built from TRBV5-4 and TRBJ2-3; tentative D call: TRBD1 (5 bases). CDR1 and CDR2 from the germline V gene are SGHNT and YYREEE (reference sequence). Trimming took 4 bases from V and 0 from J, leaving 12 bases between them. The CDR3 spans 15 residues.